The 22 T cell receptor beta chains below all came from one sample that was sequenced in a study of CXCR3-negative and CXCR3-positive naive CD8 T cells. Libraries of TRB cDNA were made by 5' RACE and carried UMIs. Using the 5' RACE reads, TCRdb records one entry per CDR3 protein without DNA. Its table records roughly 100,000 distinct CDR3 sequences. For these receptors, no antigen is known. Whole-study findings and limits: In CXCR3-positive naive cells, the TRB CDR3s were more hydrophobic than in CXCR3-negative naive cells.

The specimen was naive CXCR3+ CD8+ T cells from blood. Subset of the sample: CD45RO-CCR7+CD27+CD95- naive CD8+ T cells expressing CXCR3 (TNR3+). The origin of the receptors is a human donor in good health. Some clones in this sample may be carry-over from other donors' samples.

V usage is TRBV3-1 and J usage is TRBJ1-2; there is no DNA to check the TCRdb D call of TRBD1. In germline, CDR1 is LGHDT, CDR2 YNNKEL (reference sequence). This CDR3 is 14 amino acids long. The CDR3 reads CASSQDSGVEGYTF.

This chain connects TRBV9 to TRBJ1-2; absent DNA, TCRdb's TRBD1 call cannot be checked. The CDR3 extends over 22 amino acids. Germline V CDR1 and CDR2: SGDLS, YYNGEE. The CDR3 sequence is CASSASDLTMTGGEWGNYGYTF.

The chain couples TRBV29-1 to TRBJ2-2; TCRdb returns TRBD2, unconfirmable since there is no DNA. CDR1 and CDR2 (germline): SQVTM, ANQGSEA. The CDR3 totals 12 residues. This CDR3 reads CSVTGEGGELFF.

The CDR3 is CASSSPGQGDYGYTF. This chain links TRBV7-9 with TRBJ1-2; the TRBD1 assignment by TCRdb is unverifiable without DNA. The CDR3 totals 15 residues. Germline-derived CDR1 and CDR2 are SEHNR and FQNEAQ (reference sequence).

The chain joins TRBV2 to TRBJ2-1. The CDR3 sequence is 12 residues long. Germline CDR1 is SNHLY and CDR2 is FYNNEI. The CDR3 sequence: CASSVPDNEQFF.

This chain uses TRBV3-1 with TRBJ2-3; the D gene TCRdb calls, TRBD2, cannot be checked with no DNA. The CDR3 totals 17 residues. Germline V lookup: CDR1 LGHDT, CDR2 YNNKEL (reference sequence). The CDR3 loop reads CASSPPTVAGYTDTQYF.

The chain couples TRBV5-5 to TRBJ2-1; TCRdb calls TRBD1, which cannot be checked without DNA. CDR1 and CDR2 (germline): SGHKS, YYEKEE (reference sequence). The CDR3 sequence is 12 residues long. The CDR3 spells CASNRGEGEQFF.

The chain is built from TRBV21-1 and TRBJ2-3; no DNA is available, so the TRBD1 call from TCRdb remains unchecked. TRBV21-1 is assigned pseudogene status. This CDR3 has 14 residues. CDR3 residues: CASNRDRSTDTQYF.

The J gene is TRBJ2-1, the V gene TRBV30; TCRdb designates TRBD1, a call that cannot be tested without DNA. Germline values: CDR1 GTSNPN, CDR2 SVGIG (reference sequence). The CDR3 loop spans 13 amino acids. The CDR3 sequence: CACILQGHNEQFF.

The chain employs TRBV29-1 and TRBJ2-1; checking the TCRdb D call of TRBD1 is not possible without DNA. The CDR3 spans 15 residues. CDR1 is SQVTM and CDR2 is ANQGSEA in the germline V gene. CDR3 protein: CSVEGDSLSYNEQFF.

The chain couples TRBV28 to TRBJ2-3; with no DNA, the TCRdb D assignment of TRBD2 cannot be verified. The germline CDR1 and CDR2 sequences are MDHEN and SYDVKM. This CDR3 comprises 14 residues. CDR3 sequence: CASSTLSGTDTQYF.

This sequence joins TRBV7-3 and TRBJ2-3. This CDR3 region has 13 residues. Per the germline V gene, CDR1 is SGHTA and CDR2 is FQGTGA. The CDR3 reads CASSSTPTDTQYF.

V is TRBV7-9 and J is TRBJ2-3; lacking DNA, the TRBD2 call made by TCRdb goes unchecked. CDR3 length: 15 amino acids. CDR1 and CDR2 from the germline V gene are SEHNR and FQNEAQ (reference sequence). CDR3 protein: CASSSRTSDTDTQYF.

The rearrangement uses TRBV25-1 and TRBJ2-5; TCRdb's D call of TRBD1 is untestable without DNA. The CDR3 spans 15 residues. Germline V gene sequence: CDR1 MGHDK, CDR2 SYGVNS. This chain's CDR3 is CASSEWSGGVETQYF.

The chain couples TRBV11-2 to TRBJ2-7; TCRdb calls TRBD2, which cannot be checked without DNA. Germline V gives CDR1 SGHAT, CDR2 FQNNGV. This CDR3 comprises 14 residues. This CDR3 reads CASSWTDGPREQYF.

The chain employs TRBV2 and TRBJ2-3. Germline V CDR1 and CDR2: SNHLY, FYNNEI. This CDR3 spans 12 amino acids. CDR3 region: CASSEALHAQYF.

This chain joins TRBV12-5 and TRBJ2-7; TCRdb calls TRBD2, which cannot be checked without DNA. From germline, CDR1 is LGHNT and CDR2 FRNRAP. The CDR3 loop spans 14 amino acids. CDR3 protein: CASGLAGPRVEQYF.

The chain is built from TRBV12-3 or TRBV12-4 and TRBJ2-1. The CDR3 contains 15 residues. The CDR3 sequence: CASSLLTGPNNEQFF.

J is TRBJ2-7 and V is TRBV19; TCRdb calls TRBD2, which cannot be checked without DNA. Germline V gene lookup returns CDR1 LNHDA and CDR2 SQIVND (reference sequence). The CDR3 spans 15 residues. CDR3 protein: CASSTVISGTYEQYF.

This chain connects TRBV29-1 to TRBJ2-3. Germline V lookup: CDR1 SQVTM, CDR2 ANQGSEA. The CDR3 runs to 12 residues. The CDR3: CSVGLDSDTQYF.

V is TRBV19 and J is TRBJ2-3. This CDR3 spans 14 amino acids. The V gene's germline CDR1 is LNHDA and CDR2 SQIVND (reference sequence). CDR3 sequence reads: CASNQNTFTDTQYF.

The J gene is TRBJ2-1, the V gene TRBV29-1; TCRdb indicates TRBD2, and absent DNA this call remains unverified. The CDR3 spans 18 residues. CDR1 SQVTM and CDR2 ANQGSEA come from the germline V gene. The CDR3 sequence: CSVWSPSGGHISYNEQFF.